The 17 T cell receptor beta chains given below trace back to one sample, sequenced in a study of OX40 agonist ivuxolimab in advanced cancers. Produced via immunoSEQ multiplex PCR; TCRdb's table is partial and in-frame only. The repertoire holds 40,000 to 50,000 clones, with around four fifths as singletons. The sequenced sample was CD4+ or CD8+ T cells sorted from blood, obtained in a trial of the OX40 agonist ivuxolimab. Receptors were obtained from an adult with an advanced solid tumor such as melanoma, head and neck, liver or kidney cancer.

The rearrangement uses TRBV10-1 and TRBJ2-1, with 7 nucleotides matching TRBD2. Germline-derived CDR1 and CDR2 are WNHNN and SYGVQD (reference sequence). The CDR3 has 16 amino acids. With 0 bases clipped from V and 5 bases from J, the junction kept 7 bases outside the gene matches. The CDR3 DNA sequence: TGCGCCAGCAGTGAGTCAACGGGGGGACGAAACAATGAGCAGTTCTTC. Translation gives CASSESTGGRNNEQFF.

The chain is built from TRBV4-1 and TRBJ2-2, with D perhaps being TRBD1 or TRBD2 (7 bases each). This CDR3 has 14 residues. With 6 bases removed from V and 8 bases from J, the gap between germline ends came to 16 bases. Germline CDR1 MGHRA, CDR2 YSYEKL. CDR3 amino acids: CASRRQGGSGELFF. The CDR3 nucleotides are TGCGCCAGCAGACGACAGGGAGGGAGTGGGGAGCTGTTTTTT.

This clone was recorded a few times. The gene calls are TRBV19 and TRBJ1-5; D unresolved. Germline values: CDR1 LNHDA, CDR2 SQIVND (reference sequence). Trimming took off 6 bases at V and 4 bases at J, with 7 bases between the two ends. The CDR3 sequence is 12 residues long. Here the CDR3 DNA reads TGTGCCAGTAGGGGCCCGAATCAGCCCCAGCATTTT. It specifies CASRGPNQPQHF.

This clone occurred a few times. V usage is TRBV5-6 and J usage is TRBJ2-7, with 7 positions matching TRBD1. V lost 4 bases, J lost 2 bases, and 9 bases stayed unmatched. This CDR3 is 15 amino acids long. CDR1 is SGHDT and CDR2 is YYEEEE in the germline V gene. DNA of the CDR3: TGTGCCAGCAGCCGAGGGTACAGGGGAACCTACGAGCAGTACTTC. This gives the protein CASSRGYRGTYEQYF.

V gene TRBV7-8 combines with J gene TRBJ2-7; D remains ambiguous. The CDR3 runs 13 residues. Germline-derived CDR1 and CDR2 are SGHVS and FQNEAQ. V lost 5 bases, J lost 1 base, and 9 bases lay in between. CDR3 sequence (DNA): TGTGCCAGCAGCCCCGGACGGTCCTACGAGCAGTACTTC. It codes for CASSPGRSYEQYF.

V and J are TRBV18 and TRBJ2-3, with 12 bases that match TRBD2. J gave up 5 bases and V 1 base, and 4 bases lay outside the gene matches. Germline V CDR1 and CDR2: KGHSH, LQKENI. The CDR3 is 16 amino acids. The CDR3 nucleotides read TGTGCCAGCTCACCACGTCTAGCGGGAGGGAAAGATACGCAGTATTTT. This encodes CASSPRLAGGKDTQYF.

The chain recombines TRBV5-5 with TRBJ1-5; 9 bases are a match to TRBD1. With 5 bases clipped from V and 6 bases from J, the junction kept 3 bases outside the gene matches. CDR3 length: 13 amino acids. CDR1 and CDR2 from the germline V gene are SGHKS and YYEKEE (reference sequence). The CDR3 nucleotides are TGTGCCAGCAGTCCGACAGGGGGTCAGCCCCAGCATTTT. Translated: CASSPTGGQPQHF.

This clone was observed once. The chain employs TRBV10-3 and TRBJ1-3; D is unclear. Deletions cut 4 bases from V and 3 bases from J, with 4 bases between. CDR1 is ENHRY, CDR2 SYGVKD, per germline. The CDR3 consists of 12 residues. The CDR3 nucleotides are TGTGCCATCAGTGGGAATGGAAACACCATATATTTT. This codes for CAISGNGNTIYF.

The gene calls are TRBV2 and TRBJ2-7, with 8 positions matching TRBD1. The germline V gene has CDR1 SNHLY and CDR2 FYNNEI. The length of the CDR3 is 13 residues. With V trimmed by 7 bases and J by 6 bases, 8 bases remained unmatched. This CDR3 is CASKTGVGLEQYF. In nucleotides, the CDR3 is TGTGCCAGCAAGACAGGGGTGGGGCTCGAGCAGTACTTC.

This clone has just one count. The chain uses TRBV11-3 and TRBJ1-4; D gene unclear. V gave up 3 bases and J gave up 8 bases, with 13 bases separating them. The CDR3 is 14 residues long. Germline V CDR1 and CDR2: SGHNT, YENEEA. CDR3 sequence reads: CASSFAGQEEKLFF. The CDR3 nucleotides are TGTGCCAGCAGCTTCGCAGGCCAGGAGGAAAAACTGTTTTTT.

This chain uses TRBV5-6 with TRBJ2-5, with TRBD2 as a possible D gene (5 bases). Looked up from germline, CDR1 is SGHDT and CDR2 is YYEEEE. The V and J ends lost 4 bases and 7 bases respectively, with 23 bases between them. The CDR3 consists of 16 residues. CDR3 protein: CASSLPYYLGVRTQYF. For the CDR3, the DNA is TGTGCCAGCAGCCTCCCCTATTACCTCGGGGTTCGGACCCAGTACTTC.

This rearrangement joins TRBV29-1 to TRBJ2-1; 8 bases match TRBD2. Trimming at V came to 0 bases and at J to 8 bases, leaving 9 bases not matched to a gene. This CDR3 comprises 15 residues. Looked up from germline, CDR1 is SQVTM and CDR2 is ANQGSEA. CDR3 coding DNA: TGCAGCGTTGAAGATCGCACGGGAGGGCTCGATGAGCAGTTCTTC. Translating gives CSVEDRTGGLDEQFF.

The gene calls are TRBV2 and TRBJ1-4, with a tentative D call TRBD1 (5 bases). V gave up 5 bases and J gave up 8 bases, with 18 bases separating them. Germline V CDR1 and CDR2: SNHLY, FYNNEI. This CDR3 has 15 residues. The CDR3 region is CASSNANRRGEKLFF. DNA of the CDR3: TGTGCCAGCAGTAACGCGAACAGGCGAGGGGAAAAACTGTTTTTT.

The rearrangement uses TRBV5-1 and TRBJ2-4; TRBD2 matches 14 bases. CDR1 SGHRS and CDR2 YFSETQ come from the germline V gene. V dropped 2 bases and J dropped 7; count of bases not matched to a gene: 5. The CDR3 is made up of 16 amino acids. As DNA, the CDR3 is TGCGCCAGCAGCTTCCAGACTAGCGGGAGGGCTAACATTCAGTACTTC. This sequence encodes CASSFQTSGRANIQYF.

The gene calls are TRBV28 and TRBJ1-1; D is uncertain. The length of the CDR3 is 14 residues. The V gene's germline CDR1 is MDHEN and CDR2 SYDVKM. Trimming took 10 bases from V and 0 from J, leaving 15 bases between them. The CDR3 protein is CAIGRSPMNTEAFF. As DNA, the CDR3 is TGTGCCATCGGCCGATCTCCGATGAACACTGAAGCTTTCTTT.

V gene TRBV6-6 combines with J gene TRBJ1-1; D gene unclear. The CDR3 runs 13 residues. The V end lost 4 bases, the J end lost 1 base, and 7 bases lay between the germline ends. The germline gives CDR1 MNHNY, CDR2 SVGAGI (reference sequence). The CDR3 reads CASSSSTNTEAFF. The CDR3 nucleotides are TGTGCCAGCAGTTCCTCAACGAACACTGAAGCTTTCTTT.

The chain links TRBV27 to TRBJ2-7; TRBD2 aligns across 13 bases. Trimming at V came to 4 bases and at J to 3 bases, leaving 6 bases not matched to a gene. Looked up from germline, CDR1 is MNHEY and CDR2 is SMNVEV (reference sequence). The CDR3 extends over 16 amino acids. As DNA, the CDR3 is TGTGCCAGCAGTTCACTAGCGGGAGGGCCTTTCTACGAGCAGTACTTC. Protein sequence: CASSSLAGGPFYEQYF.